Listed here are 13 T cell receptor beta chains from one sample, sequenced in a study of T cells of healthy individuals. TCRdb called the 5' RACE reads again in MiXCR, with one record for every CDR3 protein. The repertoire holds 40,000 to 60,000 distinct CDR3 sequences, with roughly 15% as singletons. The source is a human donor in good health.

V and J are TRBV27 and TRBJ1-1; D uncertain. This CDR3 is built from 16 residues. V was shortened by 5 bases and J by 0 bases, with 16 bases between the two germline ends. Germline CDR1 is MNHEY and CDR2 is SMNVEV (reference sequence). Written as DNA, the CDR3 is TGTGCCAGCAGTCCCCTCCCCGGCAGAATGAACACTGAAGCTTTCTTT. Residues: CASSPLPGRMNTEAFF.

The V gene is TRBV28, the J gene TRBJ2-5; D remains ambiguous. From germline, CDR1 is MDHEN and CDR2 SYDVKM. V lost 7 bases to trimming and J lost 2 bases, with 17 bases between them. The CDR3 totals 15 residues. CDR3 sequence: CASIPPQGRQETQYF. DNA for the CDR3: TGTGCCAGCATTCCACCTCAAGGGCGACAAGAGACCCAGTACTTC.

This clonotype was observed at least ten times. The chain uses TRBV29-1 and TRBJ2-2; D is ambiguous. In germline, CDR1 is SQVTM, CDR2 ANQGSEA. This CDR3 spans 15 amino acids. Trimming pared 4 bases from V and 3 bases from J, leaving 15 bases between. CDR3 nucleotides: TGCAGCGTTGTTTGGGCATCGAGTTACACCGGGGAGCTGTTTTTT. It codes for CSVVWASSYTGELFF.

V usage is TRBV7-9 and J usage is TRBJ1-1, with D perhaps TRBD1 (6 bases). In germline, CDR1 is SEHNR, CDR2 FQNEAQ (reference sequence). The CDR3 has 11 residues. The V end lost 8 bases, the J end lost 5 bases, and 9 bases lay between the germline ends. This CDR3 reads CASFDRTEAFF. The DNA of the CDR3 is TGTGCCAGCTTTGACAGGACTGAAGCTTTCTTT.

The chain employs TRBV4-3 and TRBJ2-7; either TRBD1 or TRBD2 may supply D (6 bases each). With 2 bases removed from V and 4 bases from J, the gap between germline ends came to 15 bases. The CDR3 covers 15 residues. CDR1 and CDR2 from the germline V gene are LGHNA and YSLEER. CDR3 DNA: TGCGCCAGCAGCCAATTCGCGGGGACAAGGTACGAGCAGTACTTC. It translates to CASSQFAGTRYEQYF.

A few counts support this clonotype. The rearrangement joins TRBV12-3 or TRBV12-4 to TRBJ1-6, with D possibly TRBD1 on 6 matching bases. The CDR3 extends over 13 amino acids. V lost 7 bases and J lost 5, with 9 bases in between. The CDR3 DNA reads TGTGCCAGCAATGGACAGAATAATTCACCCCTCCACTTT. This sequence encodes CASNGQNNSPLHF.

The sample holds many counts of this clonotype. The chain carries TRBV28 and TRBJ1-2; D uncertain. V lost 6 bases, J lost 5 bases, and 13 bases lay in between. This CDR3 has 13 residues. Germline V gene lookup returns CDR1 MDHEN and CDR2 SYDVKM. The CDR3 DNA follows: TGTGCCAGCAGCCCCTCGGGCGCTTATGGCTACACCTTC. This codes for CASSPSGAYGYTF.

This clonotype was detected only a few times. V usage is TRBV7-2 and J usage is TRBJ2-3, with 11 positions matching TRBD2. This CDR3 is 16 amino acids long. V lost 3 bases to trimming and J lost 4 bases; unmatched junction nucleotides: 6. Germline V lookup: CDR1 SGHTA, CDR2 FQGNSA. The CDR3 DNA reads TGTGCCAGCAGCTTCCAACTTAGCGGGGGGGCAGATACGCAGTATTTT. The encoded protein is CASSFQLSGGADTQYF.

This clonotype was seen only a few times. The chain combines TRBV19 with TRBJ2-2; D is ambiguous. The CDR3 is 15 amino acids. With 2 bases removed from V and 2 bases from J, the gap between germline ends came to 9 bases. Germline loops: CDR1 LNHDA, CDR2 SQIVND (reference sequence). The CDR3 loop reads CASSISWLNTGELFF. The CDR3, as DNA: TGTGCCAGTAGTATATCATGGCTAAACACCGGGGAGCTGTTTTTT.

Turning to this clonotype: One end of the junction does not line up with germline, which may come from a read error. The rearrangement links TRBV7-9 to TRBJ1-1; 7 bases line up with TRBD1. From germline, CDR1 is SEHNR and CDR2 FQNEAQ (reference sequence). The CDR3 consists of 12 residues. CDR3 DNA sequence: TGTGCCAGCAGCTTGGGTGGGACAGCTGACGGATTT. It yields the protein CASSLGGTADGF.

The chain recombines TRBV7-9 with TRBJ1-2; 8 bases agree with TRBD1. This CDR3 comprises 15 residues. CDR1 is SEHNR, CDR2 FQNEAQ, per germline (reference sequence). The trim removed 1 base at V and 6 bases at J, leaving 7 bases unmatched. CDR3 nucleotides: TGTGCCAGCAGCTTAGGGACAGGGATATCCCATGGCTACACCTTC. Protein sequence: CASSLGTGISHGYTF. Filled out from reference TRBV7-9 and TRBJ1-2, the complete variable domain reads DTGVSQNPRHKITKRGQNVTFRCDPISEHNRLYWYRQTLGQGPEFLTYFQNEAQLEKSRLLSDRFSAERPKGSFSTLEIQRTEQGDSAMYLCASSLGTGISHGYTFGSGTRLTVV.

The gene calls are TRBV7-9 and TRBJ2-1; D is possibly TRBD1 or TRBD2 (5 bases each). This CDR3 spans 15 amino acids. Trimming cost V 3 bases and J 6 bases, with 15 bases left between them. Germline CDR1 reads SEHNR; CDR2 reads FQNEAQ (reference sequence). The CDR3 DNA reads as TGTGCCAGCAGCTTCCGGGGCGGTGCGGTCAATGAGCAGTTCTTC. Amino acid sequence: CASSFRGGAVNEQFF.

This clonotype was found a few times. The chain recombines TRBV15 with TRBJ2-3; TRBD1 matches 8 bases. Germline CDR1 reads LNHNV; CDR2 reads YYDKDF (reference sequence). V was clipped by 3 bases and J by 5 bases; unmatched bases: 16. The CDR3 totals 18 residues. Here the CDR3 DNA reads TGTGCCACCAGCAGGACCCTCCGGACAGGGAATAAGGGAGATACGCAGTATTTT. Translation gives CATSRTLRTGNKGDTQYF.